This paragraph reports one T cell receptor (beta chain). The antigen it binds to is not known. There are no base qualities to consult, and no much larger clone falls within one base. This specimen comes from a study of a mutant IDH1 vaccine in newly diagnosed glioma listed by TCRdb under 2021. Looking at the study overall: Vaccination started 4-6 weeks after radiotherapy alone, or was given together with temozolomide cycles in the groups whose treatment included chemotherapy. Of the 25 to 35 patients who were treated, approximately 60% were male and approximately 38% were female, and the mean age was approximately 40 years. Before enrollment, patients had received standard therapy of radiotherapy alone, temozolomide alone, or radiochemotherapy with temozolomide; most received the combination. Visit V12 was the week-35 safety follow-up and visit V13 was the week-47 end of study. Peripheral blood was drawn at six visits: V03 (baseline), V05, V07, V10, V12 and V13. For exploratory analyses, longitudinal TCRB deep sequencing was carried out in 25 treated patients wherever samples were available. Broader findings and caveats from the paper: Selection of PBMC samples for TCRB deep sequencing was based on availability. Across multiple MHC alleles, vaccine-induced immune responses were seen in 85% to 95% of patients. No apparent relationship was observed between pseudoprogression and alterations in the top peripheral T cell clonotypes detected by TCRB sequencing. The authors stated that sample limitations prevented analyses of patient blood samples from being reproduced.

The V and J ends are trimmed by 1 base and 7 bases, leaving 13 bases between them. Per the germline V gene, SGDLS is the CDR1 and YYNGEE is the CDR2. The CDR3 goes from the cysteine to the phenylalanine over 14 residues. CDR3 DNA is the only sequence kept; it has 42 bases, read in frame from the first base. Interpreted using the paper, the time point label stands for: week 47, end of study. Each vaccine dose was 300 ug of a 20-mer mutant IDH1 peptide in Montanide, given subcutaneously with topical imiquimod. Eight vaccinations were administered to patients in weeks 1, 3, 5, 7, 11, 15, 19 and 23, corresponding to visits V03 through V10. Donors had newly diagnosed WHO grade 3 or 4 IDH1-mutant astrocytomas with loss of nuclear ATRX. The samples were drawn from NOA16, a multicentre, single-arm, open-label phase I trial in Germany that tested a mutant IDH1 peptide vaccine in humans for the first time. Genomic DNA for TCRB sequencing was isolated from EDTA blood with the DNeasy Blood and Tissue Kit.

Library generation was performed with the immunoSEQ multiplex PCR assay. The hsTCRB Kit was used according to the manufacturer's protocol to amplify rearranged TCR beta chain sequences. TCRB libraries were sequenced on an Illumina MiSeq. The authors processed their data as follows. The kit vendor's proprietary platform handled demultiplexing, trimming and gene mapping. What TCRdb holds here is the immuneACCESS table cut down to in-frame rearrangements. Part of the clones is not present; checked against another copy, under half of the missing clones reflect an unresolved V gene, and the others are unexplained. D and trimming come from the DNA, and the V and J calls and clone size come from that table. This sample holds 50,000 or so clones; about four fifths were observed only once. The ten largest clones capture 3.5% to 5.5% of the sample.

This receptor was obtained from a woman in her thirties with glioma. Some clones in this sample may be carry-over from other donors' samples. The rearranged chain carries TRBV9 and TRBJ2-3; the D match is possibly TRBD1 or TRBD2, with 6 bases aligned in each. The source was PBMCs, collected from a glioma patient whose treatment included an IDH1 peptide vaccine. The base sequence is TGTGCCAGCAGCGTAAGGGGGGAAGGGAATACGCAGTATTTT. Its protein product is CASSVRGEGNTQYF.